The clone carrying this TCR beta chain was observed a handful of times. The data originate from a study of blood T cells in healthy people across ages. Then a second PCR, running roughly 6 to 11 cycles, was carried out with a sample-barcoded 5' primer and a J-beta primer mix. TCRdb used MiXCR to reprocess the 5' RACE reads, holding one entry per CDR3 protein. The data contain over 1,500,000 distinct CDR3 sequences, around 42% of them seen just once; the ten biggest clones take up approximately 22%. This TCR derives from a human donor in good health. The sample comprised blood.

DNA of the CDR3: TGTGCCACAAGCTCGCAGTATACAGGGGGCGCGGACTATGGCTACACCTTC. Translating it yields CATSSQYTGGADYGYTF. This rearrangement joins TRBV15 to TRBJ1-2; 9 bases are shared with TRBD1. The CDR3 loop spans 17 amino acids. CDR1 is LNHNV and CDR2 is YYDKDF in the germline V gene (reference sequence). The V segment lost 9 bases and the J segment 3 bases; nucleotides outside the gene matches: 17. Looking up the rest from reference TRBV15 and TRBJ1-2 gives the full variable domain: DAMVIQNPRYQVTQFGKPVTLSCSQTLNHNVMYWYQQKSSQAPKLLFHYYDKDFNNEADTPDNFQSRRPNTSFCFLDIRSPGLGDTAMYLCATSSQYTGGADYGYTFGSGTRLTVV.